Listed below are T cell receptor beta chains from one sample, sequenced in a study of control samples from healthy donors and cancer patients. Method: immunoSEQ multiplex PCR; TCRdb's copy keeps in-frame clones and lacks some. The sample records 120,000 or so clones, about 95% being singletons. Sequencing used blood. Every receptor here comes from a man aged 25 to 45 in good health. CDR3s leave out the opening cysteine and the closing phenylalanine or tryptophan. The D gene is left open where the match is weak. Not every row has a clone size; where given, it reads once, few, many or a size class.

j_call clone_size v_call d_call cdr3_aa
TRBJ1-2 . TRBV7-2 TRBD1 ASSTLGGGQVYGYT
TRBJ2-3 . TRBV9 TRBD1 ASSLQGMTDTQY
TRBJ1-5 once TRBV28 . ASSLDRRNQPQH
TRBJ2-3 . TRBV14 TRBD2 ASSQRGLAGGHRGNTQY
TRBJ2-2 . TRBV7-7 TRBD1 ASSSLPGQGAKAGELF
TRBJ1-6 . TRBV11-3 . ASSYGGGRGNSPLH
TRBJ2-7 . TRBV5-4 TRBD1 ASSYTGTGSYEQY
TRBJ2-1 . TRBV28 TRBD2 ASSLLVRGDNEQF
TRBJ1-2 . TRBV29-1 . SAGGMNYGYT
TRBJ1-4 . TRBV4-1 . ASSQPGRQRRNEKLF
TRBJ2-4 . TRBV7-9 TRBD1 ASSLVAGGGRAKNIQY
TRBJ1-6 . TRBV7-2 TRBD1 ASSRYRGLDSPLH
TRBJ1-1 . TRBV18 . ASSPPGSNTEAF
TRBJ1-4 . TRBV1 . TSSSGRCSTNEKLF
TRBJ2-1 . TRBV11-2 . ASSLVFGYSSYNEQF
TRBJ2-7 . TRBV10-3 . AISDPTVSYEQY
TRBJ1-6 few TRBV27 TRBD1 ASSIGTASSYNSPLH
TRBJ1-5 . TRBV28 TRBD1 ASSLSGGAQH
TRBJ1-5 . TRBV28 . ASSLLGQPQH
TRBJ2-7 . TRBV5-1 TRBD1 ASSLGQGFYEQY
TRBJ1-5 once TRBV10-1 . ASSELGQPQH
TRBJ2-1 . TRBV6-2/TRBV6-3 TRBD2 ASSPRTSGGGWNEQF
TRBJ2-1 . TRBV5-6 . ASSESFKQGNEQF
TRBJ1-2 . TRBV21-1 . ASSGGARQSLLLYYGYT
TRBJ1-5 . TRBV9 . ASSVGSSNQPQH
TRBJ1-2 . TRBV7-2 TRBD1 ASSLAGTDPSGYT
TRBJ2-3 . TRBV5-1 . ASSRGTEGDTQY
TRBJ1-2 . TRBV4-1 TRBD1 ASSQEVRGRAGGYT
TRBJ1-5 . TRBV18 . ASSPFKGDGNQPQH
TRBJ1-6 . TRBV19 . ASSTGRTVRSPLH
TRBJ1-5 . TRBV15 TRBD1 ATSRRQGASNQPQH
TRBJ2-2 . TRBV6-2/TRBV6-3 TRBD1 ASSYLDRGGTGELF
TRBJ1-1 . TRBV5-1 . ASSDPMNTEAF
TRBJ2-1 . TRBV7-3 . ASSWGTAYNEQF
TRBJ2-4 . TRBV14 . ASSLGQRGAKNIQY
TRBJ1-2 once TRBV6-2/TRBV6-3 TRBD1 ASSFDRANYGYT
TRBJ2-5 . TRBV9 TRBD2 ASSVSSGEQETQY
TRBJ2-3 . TRBV7-9 TRBD1 ASSLKTGGPDTQY
TRBJ2-7 . TRBV30 TRBD1 AWRRGGPSSYEQY
TRBJ1-2 . TRBV10-3 . AISEMAGDYGYT
TRBJ2-5 once TRBV5-8 TRBD1 ASSLGVAQGAGETQY
TRBJ1-2 . TRBV5-1 TRBD1 ASSTGQVEGYT